The 25 T cell receptor beta chains in this list originate from one sample, sequenced in a study of T cells in localized non-small cell lung cancer. The repertoire was sequenced with immunoSEQ multiplex PCR; TCRdb's copy has only in-frame clones and lacks some. The data hold under 3,000 clones, with 28% observed a single time. The sample in question was normal lung tissue next to the tumor, obtained before any cancer treatment. The receptors stem from a woman aged 35 to 70 with stage II squamous cell lung carcinoma.

This CDR3 reads CASSSPGQGHYEQYF. CDR3 coding DNA: TGTGCCAGCAGTTCCCCGGGACAGGGCCACTACGAGCAGTACTTC. The V and J genes are TRBV6-8 and TRBJ2-7, with 9 bases that match TRBD1. V lost 4 bases, J lost 3 bases, and 7 bases stayed unmatched. Germline-derived CDR1 and CDR2 are MNHGY and SAAAGT. The CDR3 runs 15 residues.

This clone was detected a few times. The V call is TRBV14, the J call TRBJ1-2; possible D gene TRBD1, 5 bases. The CDR3 totals 15 residues. The germline V gene has CDR1 SGHDN and CDR2 FVKESK. The V and J ends lost 1 base and 8 bases respectively, with 17 bases between them. The CDR3 DNA follows: TGTGCCAGCAGCCAAGCCAGGACCGGGGGGGAAGGCTACACCTTC. This sequence encodes CASSQARTGGEGYTF.

This clone was seen more than once but under ten times. The chain uses TRBV18 and TRBJ2-1, with 7 bases that match TRBD2. Trimming cost V 3 bases and J 0 bases; bases outside gene matches: 2. The CDR3 spans 15 residues. The germline gives CDR1 KGHSH, CDR2 LQKENI. CDR3 region: CASSPRGSSYNEQFF. The CDR3 nucleotides read TGTGCCAGCTCACCGCGGGGGAGCTCCTACAATGAGCAGTTCTTC.

This clone has more than one count but fewer than ten. The chain employs TRBV6-8 and TRBJ2-1; 10 nucleotides align to TRBD2. This CDR3 is built from 17 residues. Germline-derived CDR1 and CDR2 are MNHGY and SAAAGT. V lost 7 bases and J lost 8; bases outside the gene matches: 17. DNA for the CDR3: TGTGCCAGCACCCCCCCCGGGGTTAGCGGGAGGCCCCATGAGCAGTTCTTC. Amino acid sequence: CASTPPGVSGRPHEQFF.

This clone was seen a few times. The V gene is TRBV5-1, the J gene TRBJ2-3; tentatively, D is TRBD1 or TRBD2 (6 bases each). This CDR3 is 16 amino acids long. The ends were cut back, 4 bases at V and 2 bases at J, with 17 bases in the middle. Per the germline V gene, CDR1 is SGHRS and CDR2 is YFSETQ. CDR3 bases: TGCGCCAGCAGCCCCGGAGGGGGGCAGGACACAGATACGCAGTATTTT. This gives the protein CASSPGGGQDTDTQYF.

By share of the sample, this clone is medium-sized. This chain joins TRBV11-3 and TRBJ1-1; 7 positions agree with TRBD1. The V gene end was trimmed by 5 bases and the J gene end by 1 base; junction bases not matched to a gene: 13. This CDR3 spans 17 amino acids. The germline gives CDR1 SGHNT, CDR2 YENEEA. In DNA form, the CDR3 reads TGTGCCAGCAGCCTCCGACAGGGCGGGGACAAGAACACTGAAGCTTTCTTT. This gives the protein CASSLRQGGDKNTEAFF.

This clone showed up just a few times. This chain joins TRBV30 and TRBJ1-1, with D maybe TRBD1 (5 bases). The CDR3 is 12 amino acids. Trimming took off 1 base at V and 8 bases at J, with 11 bases between the two ends. Germline loops: CDR1 GTSNPN, CDR2 SVGIG (reference sequence). CDR3 nucleotide sequence: TGTGCCTGGAGTGAAACCGGGACGGAAGCTTTCTTT. It encodes CAWSETGTEAFF.

This chain connects TRBV28 to TRBJ2-7; a weak D match, TRBD1 (6 bases). The CDR3 loop spans 14 amino acids. CDR1 and CDR2 (germline): MDHEN, SYDVKM. The V and J ends lost 4 bases and 7 bases respectively, with 17 bases between them. In DNA, the CDR3 is TGTGCCAGCAGTTCCTCGGACAGAGGTGGAGAGCAGTACTTC. Its translation is CASSSSDRGGEQYF.

This chain uses TRBV6-8 with TRBJ2-6; D call uncertain. Deletions cut 6 bases from V and 4 bases from J, with 13 bases between. The CDR3 runs 15 residues. Per germline, CDR1 MNHGY and CDR2 SAAAGT. This CDR3 is CASSNRAMGANVLTF. The DNA for the CDR3 is TGTGCCAGCAGCAATAGGGCCATGGGGGCCAACGTCCTGACTTTC.

This clone showed up just a few times. The J gene is TRBJ2-1, the V gene TRBV19; 12 bases fit TRBD2. V shed 7 bases, J shed 0 bases, and the junction held 7 bases outside the gene matches. Germline lookup yields CDR1 LNHDA and CDR2 SQIVND (reference sequence). The CDR3 consists of 17 residues. Here the CDR3 DNA reads TGTGCCAGTACCATGACTAGCGGGAGACACTCCTACAATGAGCAGTTCTTC. It yields the protein CASTMTSGRHSYNEQFF.

This clone has just a few counts. The chain is built from TRBV11-3 and TRBJ2-1, with 8 positions matching TRBD2. The CDR3 consists of 17 residues. The ends lost 1 base at V and 2 bases at J; junction bases unmatched: 7. In germline, CDR1 is SGHNT, CDR2 YENEEA. CDR3: CASSLGHSGKAYNEQFF. The CDR3 nucleotides read TGTGCCAGCAGCTTAGGACATAGCGGGAAGGCCTACAATGAGCAGTTCTTC.

This chain uses TRBV5-1 with TRBJ2-1; the D call may be TRBD1 or TRBD2 (5 bases each). The germline V and J ends were trimmed by 4 bases and 5 bases, with 22 bases remaining between them. The CDR3 has 17 residues. CDR1 SGHRS and CDR2 YFSETQ come from the germline V gene. In nucleotides, the CDR3 is TGCGCCAGCAGCGTTCTAGGTACGGGGCTTAATAACAATGAGCAGTTCTTC. Translated, it gives CASSVLGTGLNNNEQFF.

This clone has only a few counts. This sequence joins TRBV28 and TRBJ2-3, with TRBD2 matching 15 bases. The V segment lost 7 bases and the J segment 3 bases; nucleotides outside the gene matches: 8. The germline gives CDR1 MDHEN, CDR2 SYDVKM. The CDR3 covers 17 residues. CDR3: CASTMGLAGGWTDTQYF. CDR3 bases: TGTGCCAGCACCATGGGACTAGCGGGAGGTTGGACAGATACGCAGTATTTT.

The chain carries TRBV19 and TRBJ1-2; TRBD1 is a possible D gene (5 bases). Trimming stripped 1 base from V and 6 bases from J, with 24 bases between. This CDR3 has 18 residues. CDR1 and CDR2 (germline): LNHDA, SQIVND (reference sequence). CDR3 sequence reads: CASSIGGTSETQGHGYTF. The CDR3, as DNA: TGTGCCAGTAGTATAGGCGGAACGTCGGAGACCCAGGGCCATGGCTACACCTTC.

This clone is medium-sized in the sample. The V gene is TRBV11-3, the J gene TRBJ2-5, with D perhaps given as TRBD1 or TRBD2 (5 bases each). V was shortened by 5 bases and J by 5 bases, with 18 bases between the two germline ends. The CDR3 spans 15 residues. Per germline, CDR1 SGHNT and CDR2 YENEEA. The CDR3 bases are TGTGCCAGCAGCCCCTATACGGGGCTCAGGGAGACCCAGTACTTC. Translated, it gives CASSPYTGLRETQYF.

The rearrangement joins TRBV6-8 to TRBJ2-3; D gene uncertain. The V end lost 5 bases, the J end lost 6 bases, and 15 bases lay between the germline ends. CDR3 length: 14 residues. Germline V gives CDR1 MNHGY, CDR2 SAAAGT. The CDR3 spells CASSPGRPRDTQYF. CDR3 in DNA: TGTGCCAGCAGTCCCGGCAGACCCAGGGATACGCAGTATTTT.

The chain is built from TRBV19 and TRBJ2-1; 10 positions agree with TRBD2. From germline, CDR1 is LNHDA and CDR2 SQIVND (reference sequence). Trimming cost V 7 bases and J 6 bases; bases outside gene matches: 6. The CDR3 length is 14 residues. The CDR3 sequence is CASKSGRAINEQFF. The DNA for the CDR3 is TGTGCCAGTAAGAGCGGGAGGGCAATCAATGAGCAGTTCTTC.

The gene calls are TRBV28 and TRBJ2-2, with 7 bases identical to TRBD2. The germline V gene has CDR1 MDHEN and CDR2 SYDVKM. The CDR3 sequence is 15 residues long. Trimming took 8 bases from V and 8 from J; bases not matched to a gene: 14. The CDR3: CASSGGRLRGGELFF. CDR3 in DNA: TGTGCCAGCTCGGGGGGACGGCTTCGGGGAGGGGAGCTGTTTTTT.

The chain employs TRBV25-1 and TRBJ2-3; 8 bases align to TRBD1. Germline trimming cut 3 bases from V and 2 bases from J; bases unmatched to any gene: 7. The CDR3 has 16 amino acids. CDR1 is MGHDK, CDR2 SYGVNS, per germline. This CDR3 is CASSDSSGGATDTQYF. The CDR3 coding sequence is TGTGCCAGCAGTGATTCGTCAGGGGGCGCCACAGATACGCAGTATTTT.

V and J are TRBV11-3 and TRBJ1-4; 9 nucleotides agree with TRBD1. V gave up 5 bases and J gave up 7 bases; unmatched junction bases: 5. Per germline, CDR1 SGHNT and CDR2 YENEEA. The CDR3 extends over 14 amino acids. The CDR3 protein is CASSPDRGGEKLFF. The CDR3 DNA reads as TGTGCCAGCAGCCCGGACAGGGGAGGTGAAAAACTGTTTTTT.

Only a few counts were recorded for this clone. The chain has TRBV6-8 and TRBJ1-1, with D maybe TRBD1 (6 bases). The length of the CDR3 is 14 residues. Trimming cost V 2 bases and J 3 bases, with 10 bases left between them. Per the germline V gene, CDR1 is MNHGY and CDR2 is SAAAGT. Here the CDR3 reads CASSYEGGYTEAFF. The CDR3 DNA follows: TGTGCCAGCAGTTACGAAGGGGGGTACACTGAAGCTTTCTTT.

The rearrangement links TRBV10-2 to TRBJ1-1; the D is unclear. This CDR3 is built from 15 residues. Germline values: CDR1 WSHSY, CDR2 SAAADI. Trimming removed 0 bases from V and 3 bases from J, with 11 bases in between. CDR3 residues: CASSESARADTEAFF. Here the CDR3 DNA reads TGCGCCAGCAGTGAGTCGGCAAGGGCGGACACTGAAGCTTTCTTT.

The chain combines TRBV6-8 with TRBJ1-2; 9 nucleotides line up with TRBD1. V lost 5 bases, J lost 4 bases, and 8 bases stayed unmatched. Germline CDR1 MNHGY, CDR2 SAAAGT. The length of the CDR3 is 15 residues. CDR3 loop: CASSPRTGEVYGYTF. CDR3 DNA: TGTGCCAGCAGTCCCCGGACAGGGGAGGTCTATGGCTACACCTTC.

In this sample, this clone turned up a few times. CDR3 amino acids: CASRGAGPYNEQFF. Here the CDR3 DNA reads TGCGCCAGCAGGGGAGCGGGGCCCTACAATGAGCAGTTCTTC. The chain has TRBV10-2 and TRBJ2-1; 7 bases match TRBD2. Looked up from germline, CDR1 is WSHSY and CDR2 is SAAADI. Trimming at V came to 6 bases and at J to 2 bases, leaving 4 bases not matched to a gene. The CDR3 length is 14 residues.

The rearrangement links TRBV25-1 to TRBJ2-5; D is perhaps TRBD2 (5 bases). Germline CDR1 and CDR2: MGHDK and SYGVNS. The CDR3 runs 15 residues. V was pared by 4 bases and J by 1 base, with 13 bases between. CDR3 bases: TGTGCCAGCAGTGGAGCGGCTAACCCCCAAGAGACCCAGTACTTC. It codes for CASSGAANPQETQYF. The full variable domain, completed using reference TRBV25-1 and TRBJ2-5, is EADIYQTPRYLVIGTGKKITLECSQTMGHDKMYWYQQDPGMELHLIHYSYGVNSTEKGDLSSESTVSRIRTEHFPLTLESARPSHTSQYLCASSGAANPQETQYFGPGTRLLVL.